These T cell receptor beta chains were read from a single sample in a study of blood T cell repertoires in COVID-19. The table came from immunoSEQ multiplex PCR; TCRdb's copy has only in-frame clones and leaves some out. The sample carries fewer than 350,000 clones, roughly 86% recorded once. Sequenced sample: peripheral blood. Receptors were obtained from a woman under 40 who had recovered from COVID-19. The CDR3 runs from the conserved cysteine through the conserved F or W. The D gene is left open where the match is weak. Where a row states a size, it is once, few, many or the class of an expanded clone; other rows omit it.

>TRBJ1-6|NA|TRBV30|NA
CAWSVGRGSPLHF
TGTGCCTGGAGTGTCGGTAGGGGTTCACCCCTCCACTTT
>TRBJ1-1|NA|TRBV2|NA
CASTKGENTEAFF
TGTGCCAGCACCAAGGGGGAGAACACTGAAGCTTTCTTT
>TRBJ2-1|TRBD2|TRBV9|NA
CASSVAGLADYNEQFF
TGTGCCAGCAGCGTAGCCGGCCTAGCGGATTACAATGAGCAGTTCTTC
>TRBJ1-1|TRBD1|TRBV5-4|NA
CASSESQGNPEAFF
TGTGCCAGCAGCGAGTCACAGGGGAACCCTGAAGCTTTCTTT
>TRBJ1-2|NA|TRBV9|NA
CASSGTASNYGYTF
TGTGCCAGCAGCGGGACAGCTTCTAACTATGGCTACACCTTC
>TRBJ2-5|NA|TRBV21-1|NA
CASSNWDRGAQETQYF
TGTGCCAGCAGCAATTGGGACAGGGGGGCGCAAGAGACCCAGTACTTC
>TRBJ2-5|NA|TRBV19|NA
CASSIGWAQETQYF
TGTGCCAGTAGTATAGGGTGGGCCCAAGAGACCCAGTACTTC
>TRBJ1-1|NA|TRBV28|once
CASSSHRQTNTEAFF
TGTGCCAGCAGTTCCCACAGACAGACGAACACTGAAGCTTTCTTT
>TRBJ2-2|TRBD1|TRBV6-2/TRBV6-3|once
CASSSYTGGTGELFF
TGTGCCAGCAGTTCCTACACAGGGGGAACCGGGGAGCTGTTTTTT
>TRBJ2-1|TRBD1|TRBV3-1/TRBV3-2|NA
CASSRTDRADEQFF
TGTGCCAGCAGCCGAACGGACAGGGCCGATGAGCAGTTCTTC
>TRBJ2-3|TRBD2|TRBV9|NA
CASSTGLAGPAGTQYF
TGTGCCAGCAGCACTGGACTAGCGGGACCTGCGGGAACGCAGTATTTT
>TRBJ1-5|TRBD1|TRBV7-8|NA
CASSSDRSTVPQHF
TGTGCCAGCAGCTCGGACAGGAGTACCGTCCCCCAGCATTTT
>TRBJ1-2|NA|TRBV6-6|NA
CASSSSGNVYGYTF
TGTGCCAGCAGTAGTTCAGGGAATGTCTATGGCTACACCTTC
>TRBJ1-3|NA|TRBV4-1|NA
CASSLSSRSGNTIYF
TGCGCCAGCAGTCTTAGCAGCCGCTCTGGAAACACCATATATTTT
>TRBJ1-5|NA|TRBV12-3/TRBV12-4|few
CASSFGGNQPQHF
TGTGCCAGCAGTTTCGGGGGAAACCAGCCCCAGCATTTT
>TRBJ2-5|TRBD2|TRBV30|NA
CAWTLAGGKETQYF
TGTGCCTGGACCCTAGCGGGGGGGAAAGAGACCCAGTACTTC
>TRBJ2-3|NA|TRBV11-2|NA
CASSLERYTDTQYF
TGTGCCAGCAGCTTAGAGCGGTACACAGATACGCAGTATTTT
>TRBJ1-5|NA|TRBV4-2|NA
CASSQDTQNQPQHF
TGTGCCAGCAGCCAAGATACGCAGAATCAGCCCCAGCATTTT
>TRBJ2-1|NA|TRBV7-7|many
CASSLALEDNEQFF
TGTGCTAGCAGCTTAGCCCTGGAGGACAATGAGCAGTTCTTC
>TRBJ1-6|NA|TRBV30|few
CAWKQKDNSPLHF
TGTGCCTGGAAACAGAAAGATAATTCACCCCTCCACTTT
>TRBJ2-1|TRBD1|TRBV5-1|NA
CASSLGQAQRFDEQFF
TGCGCCAGCAGCCTAGGACAGGCCCAAAGATTCGATGAGCAGTTCTTC
>TRBJ2-3|NA|TRBV30|NA
CAWSVAGLGSTDTQYF
TGTGCCTGGAGTGTAGCGGGTTTAGGTTCTACAGATACGCAGTATTTT
>TRBJ2-6|TRBD1|TRBV2|NA
CASSETGTGVGSGANVLTF
TGTGCCAGCAGTGAGACCGGGACAGGGGTTGGGTCTGGGGCCAACGTCCTGACTTTC
>TRBJ1-5|TRBD1|TRBV5-1|NA
CASSWTGEGNQPQHF
TGCGCCAGCAGCTGGACAGGGGAAGGCAATCAGCCCCAGCATTTT
>TRBJ2-2|TRBD1|TRBV7-9|NA
CASRRRVRQGDSGELFF
TGTGCCAGCAGAAGGCGGGTGCGACAGGGTGACTCCGGGGAGCTGTTTTTT
>TRBJ2-7|NA|TRBV19|once
CASSILGATGEQYF
TGTGCCAGTAGTATTCTAGGGGCAACGGGCGAGCAGTACTTC
>TRBJ2-7|TRBD2|TRBV2|NA
CASWRETYEQYF
TGTGCCAGTTGGCGGGAGACCTACGAGCAGTACTTC
>TRBJ1-5|TRBD1|TRBV15|NA
CATSRDQGEVQPQHF
TGTGCCACCAGCAGAGATCAGGGGGAGGTTCAGCCCCAGCATTTT
>TRBJ1-5|NA|TRBV2|NA
CASRAGGNQPQHF
TGTGCCAGCAGGGCCGGGGGCAATCAGCCCCAGCATTTT
>TRBJ1-1|NA|TRBV4-1|few
CASSQDRGRAFF
TGCGCCAGCAGCCAAGACCGGGGGAGAGCTTTCTTT
>TRBJ2-1|NA|TRBV7-9|NA
CASSTFWRDGADEQFF
TGTGCCAGCAGCACGTTCTGGAGGGACGGGGCGGATGAGCAGTTCTTC
>TRBJ2-7|NA|TRBV7-9|NA
CASRYTGNYEQYF
TGTGCCAGCAGGTATACAGGGAACTACGAGCAGTACTTC
>TRBJ2-7|TRBD2|TRBV14|NA
CASSQVPSLADGEQYF
TGTGCCAGCAGCCAAGTGCCCAGTCTAGCGGACGGCGAGCAGTACTTC
>TRBJ1-1|TRBD1|TRBV28|NA
CASRGDRSTEAFF
TGTGCCAGCAGGGGGGACAGAAGCACTGAAGCTTTCTTT
>TRBJ1-2|NA|TRBV11-2|once
CASSFTGTSWGYTF
TGTGCCAGCAGCTTTACAGGGACGTCTTGGGGCTACACCTTC
>TRBJ1-1|NA|TRBV18|NA
CASSPKLGGSNTEAFF
TGTGCCAGCTCACCAAAGTTGGGGGGGTCTAACACTGAAGCTTTCTTT
>TRBJ2-7|TRBD2|TRBV5-1|NA
CASSLGGDYEQYF
TGCGCCAGCTCCTTGGGGGGGGACTACGAGCAGTACTTC
>TRBJ2-7|TRBD2|TRBV30|NA
CAWRGLAGGLPPYEQYF
TGTGCCTGGCGGGGACTAGCGGGGGGCCTACCTCCCTACGAGCAGTACTTC
>TRBJ2-3|NA|TRBV19|once
CASSGRDTDTQYF
TGTGCCAGTAGCGGGCGGGACACAGATACGCAGTATTTT
>TRBJ2-2|TRBD2|TRBV30|NA
CAWIGGDANTGELFF
TGTGCCTGGATTGGGGGGGACGCGAACACCGGGGAGCTGTTTTTT
>TRBJ1-5|TRBD1|TRBV5-1|once
CASSYDRGQPQHF
TGCGCCAGCAGCTATGACAGGGGTCAGCCCCAGCATTTT
>TRBJ2-1|NA|TRBV2|NA
CASSDHKSSYNEQFF
TGTGCCAGCAGTGACCACAAAAGCTCCTACAATGAGCAGTTCTTC
>TRBJ1-1|TRBD1|TRBV4-1|NA
CASSQDPGTGGAEAFF
TGCGCCAGCAGCCAAGATCCGGGAACAGGGGGGGCAGAAGCTTTCTTT
>TRBJ2-6|TRBD2|TRBV5-4|NA
CASSFNSGGAGANVLTF
TGTGCCAGCAGCTTTAATAGCGGGGGGGCTGGGGCCAACGTCCTGACTTTC
>TRBJ1-2|NA|TRBV4-2|NA
CASSQETNRRDGYTF
TGTGCCAGCAGCCAAGAAACGAATCGCCGGGATGGCTACACCTTC
>TRBJ2-1|NA|TRBV19|NA
CASSRTSGEQFF
TGTGCCAGTAGTAGGACGTCAGGGGAGCAGTTCTTC
>TRBJ1-3|TRBD1|TRBV30|once
CAWDLDDRAGNTIYF
TGTGCCTGGGACCTTGACGACAGGGCTGGAAACACCATATATTTT
>TRBJ2-3|TRBD2|TRBV5-1|NA
CASSYFGGDTDTQYF
TGCGCCAGCAGTTATTTCGGGGGGGACACAGATACGCAGTATTTT
>TRBJ2-1|NA|TRBV7-9|NA
CASSTYEILPGTHPNEQFF
TGTGCCAGCAGCACCTACGAAATACTACCCGGGACTCATCCCAATGAGCAGTTCTTC
>TRBJ2-1|NA|TRBV27|many
CASKPGLSSYNEQFF
TGTGCCAGCAAACCGGGACTTAGCTCCTACAATGAGCAGTTCTTC
>TRBJ1-1|NA|TRBV2|NA
CASSFQGRMNTEAFF
TGTGCCAGCAGTTTCCAGGGAAGAATGAACACTGAAGCTTTCTTT
>TRBJ2-1|TRBD1|TRBV30|NA
CAWHPGQERNEQFF
TGTGCCTGGCATCCGGGACAGGAGCGGAATGAGCAGTTCTTC
>TRBJ1-2|NA|TRBV5-1|NA
CASRLDSYGYTF
TGCGCCAGCAGATTGGACTCTTATGGCTACACCTTC